What follows are 14 T cell receptor beta chains derived from one specimen sequenced in a study of CD8+ T cells in alopecia areata. RNA was isolated and reverse transcribed to cDNA, the sequencing template. Assay: immunoSEQ multiplex PCR; the TCRdb copy retains only in-frame clones and omits some. This sample has around 61,000 clones, with 45% to 50% found just once. The material sequenced was CD8+ T cells sorted from blood, taken at week 0. The receptors here all came from a human donor with alopecia areata.

The chain couples TRBV4-1 to TRBJ2-1; D unresolved. Germline CDR1 reads MGHRA; CDR2 reads YSYEKL. The CDR3 runs to 16 residues. V dropped 0 bases and J dropped 2 bases, with 11 bases sitting between them. The CDR3 region has the DNA TGCGCCAGCAGCCAAGATCGGATGGAGCCCTACAATGAGCAGTTCTTC. It encodes CASSQDRMEPYNEQFF.

The chain couples TRBV6-5 to TRBJ2-7; 9 nucleotides align to TRBD1. With V trimmed by 6 bases and J by 4 bases, 1 base remained unmatched. CDR1 is MNHEY and CDR2 is SVGAGI in the germline V gene. The CDR3 length is 12 residues. DNA for the CDR3: TGTGCCAGCAGGGGGACAGGGTACGAGCAGTACTTC. Protein: CASRGTGYEQYF.

This clone has a count of ten or more. Within the sample, other DNA sequences also encode this same CDR3. This sequence joins TRBV7-8 and TRBJ2-7; 10 bases line up with TRBD1. CDR1 is SGHVS and CDR2 is FQNEAQ in the germline V gene. V lost 1 base, J lost 4 bases, and 1 base stayed unmatched. CDR3 length equals 14 residues. This chain's CDR3 is CASSLGQGAYEQYF. The CDR3 DNA follows: TGTGCCAGCAGCTTAGGACAGGGGGCTTACGAGCAGTACTTC.

The rearrangement uses TRBV7-8 and TRBJ2-2; D is ambiguous. This CDR3 spans 12 amino acids. With 0 bases removed from V and 6 bases from J, the gap between germline ends came to 2 bases. Germline values: CDR1 SGHVS, CDR2 FQNEAQ. CDR3 sequence (DNA): TGTGCCAGCAGCTTAGCAGCCGGGGAGCTGTTTTTT. This translates into CASSLAAGELFF. The variable domain in full, completed from reference TRBV7-8 and TRBJ2-2, reads GAGVSQSPRYKVAKRGQDVALRCDPISGHVSLFWYQQALGQGPEFLTYFQNEAQLDKSGLPSDRFFAERPEGSVSTLKIQRTQQEDSAVYLCASSLAAGELFFGEGSRLTVL.

This chain joins TRBV29-1 and TRBJ2-2; no reliable D call. The CDR3 is made up of 13 amino acids. Germline V lookup: CDR1 SQVTM, CDR2 ANQGSEA. V was trimmed by 4 bases and J by 0 bases, leaving 6 bases between them. The CDR3 DNA sequence: TGCAGCGTTGTTAACTCGAACACCGGGGAGCTGTTTTTT. Translation gives CSVVNSNTGELFF.

CDR3 residues: CAWTALTGELFF. CDR3 DNA: TGTGCCTGGACTGCCTTAACCGGGGAGCTGTTTTTT. The rearrangement joins TRBV30 to TRBJ2-2; D call uncertain. CDR3 length: 12 amino acids. V was shortened by 4 bases and J by 5 bases, with 8 bases between the two germline ends. The germline CDR1 and CDR2 sequences are GTSNPN and SVGIG (reference sequence). Complete variable domain (other parts from reference TRBV30 and TRBJ2-2): SQTIHQWPATLVQPVGSPLSLECTVEGTSNPNLYWYRQAAGRGLQLLFYSVGIGQISSEVPQNLSASRPQDRQFILSSKKLLLSDSGFYLCAWTALTGELFFGEGSRLTVL.

J is TRBJ2-1 and V is TRBV6-5; 16 bases fit TRBD2. From germline, CDR1 is MNHEY and CDR2 SVGAGI. J lost 7 bases, V lost 6 bases, and 0 bases had no gene match. This CDR3 is 14 amino acids long. The CDR3 DNA sequence: TGTGCCAGCAGGGGACTAGCGGGAGGGAATGAGCAGTTCTTC. Its translation: CASRGLAGGNEQFF.

This chain uses TRBV4-3 with TRBJ1-2; weak D call: TRBD1 (6 bases). Germline V gene sequence: CDR1 LGHNA, CDR2 YSLEER. CDR3 size: 14 residues. V was pared by 4 bases and J by 6 bases, with 15 bases between. The CDR3 spells CASSLQTGRDGYTF. In DNA form, the CDR3 reads TGCGCCAGCAGCCTTCAAACAGGGAGAGATGGCTACACCTTC.

This clone was observed a few times. The genes are TRBV6-5 and TRBJ1-2; D perhaps matches TRBD1 (6 bases). This CDR3 region has 11 residues. The V end was cut by 8 bases, the J end by 8 bases, with 12 bases between. Germline CDR1 is MNHEY and CDR2 is SVGAGI. Here the CDR3 reads CASSGGGGYTF. The CDR3 DNA reads as TGTGCCAGCTCGGGGGGCGGCGGCTACACCTTC.

The chain has TRBV4-1 and TRBJ2-7; D is ambiguous. The CDR3 is 13 residues long. CDR1 and CDR2 from the germline V gene are MGHRA and YSYEKL. The germline V and J ends were trimmed by 1 base and 2 bases, with 6 bases remaining between them. DNA for the CDR3: TGCGCCAGCAGCCAAGTACGAACCTACGAGCAGTACTTC. This sequence encodes CASSQVRTYEQYF.

The chain joins TRBV7-2 to TRBJ2-7; D is tentatively TRBD1 or TRBD2 (5 bases each). Trimming took 5 bases from V and 3 from J, leaving 11 bases between them. Germline-derived CDR1 and CDR2 are SGHTA and FQGNSA. The CDR3 is 13 amino acids. CDR3 region: CASSGTYGYEQYF. CDR3 nucleotides: TGTGCCAGCAGCGGGACCTATGGCTACGAGCAGTACTTC.

The rearrangement links TRBV30 to TRBJ2-7, with TRBD1 identical over 9 bases. V lost 8 bases, J lost 2 bases, and 4 bases stayed unmatched. The CDR3 runs to 12 residues. From germline, CDR1 is GTSNPN and CDR2 SVGIG (reference sequence). CDR3 residues: CAGHRGPYEQYF. The DNA for the CDR3 is TGTGCCGGACACAGGGGGCCCTACGAGCAGTACTTC.

This clone was detected ten times or more. The chain links TRBV7-6 to TRBJ2-1; D remains unclear. This CDR3 contains 13 residues. V lost 5 bases to trimming and J lost 4 bases, with 9 bases between them. CDR1 and CDR2 (germline): SGHVS, FNYEAQ. CDR3 DNA: TGTGCCAGCAGCGCAGCCAGGTACAATGAGCAGTTCTTC. This translates into CASSAARYNEQFF.

The genes are TRBV9 and TRBJ2-2; D possibly corresponds to TRBD1 (6 bases). With 9 bases removed from V and 1 base from J, the gap between germline ends came to 10 bases. CDR1 is SGDLS and CDR2 is YYNGEE in the germline V gene. The length of the CDR3 is 13 residues. CDR3 nucleotide sequence: TGTGCCACCACGACAGGGAACACCGGGGAGCTGTTTTTT. The encoded protein is CATTTGNTGELFF.